The 3 T cell receptor beta chains below come from one sample, sequenced in a study of blood T cell repertoires in COVID-19. Sequencing was performed with immunoSEQ multiplex PCR; in TCRdb, only in-frame clones are kept and a portion is missing. The sample has about 220,000 clones, over 75% seen once. What was sequenced was peripheral blood. The receptors derive from a human donor in a cohort sampled during active COVID-19.

J is TRBJ1-2 and V is TRBV5-1; no definite D call. The CDR3 consists of 15 residues. V was pared by 0 bases and J by 8 bases, with 17 bases between. Germline assignment: CDR1 SGHRS and CDR2 YFSETQ. The CDR3 sequence is CASSLVYVTREGYTF. The CDR3, as DNA: TGCGCCAGCAGCTTGGTGTATGTGACACGTGAAGGCTACACCTTC.

A few counts support this clone. This CDR3 is also generated by other DNA sequences in the sample. The genes are TRBV19 and TRBJ1-1; no definite D call. The CDR3 has 13 amino acids. Germline assignment: CDR1 LNHDA and CDR2 SQIVND (reference sequence). With 5 bases removed from V and 0 bases from J, the gap between germline ends came to 7 bases. The CDR3 here is CASSFGLNTEAFF. CDR3 coding DNA: TGTGCCAGTAGTTTCGGTTTGAACACTGAAGCTTTCTTT. The entire variable domain, with the rest obtained from reference TRBV19 and TRBJ1-1, is as follows: DGGITQSPKYLFRKEGQNVTLSCEQNLNHDAMYWYRQDPGQGLRLIYYSQIVNDFQKGDIAEGYSVSREKKESFPLTVTSAQKNPTAFYLCASSFGLNTEAFFGQGTRLTVV.

This clone occurred a few times. The chain couples TRBV4-2 to TRBJ1-6; 7 bases are shared with TRBD1. Germline CDR1 and CDR2: LGHNA and YNFKEQ. CDR3 length equals 16 residues. Trimming at V came to 0 bases and at J to 7 bases, leaving 6 bases not matched to a gene. CDR3 loop: CASSQEQGIRNSPLHF. DNA for the CDR3: TGTGCCAGCAGCCAAGAACAGGGGATCAGGAATTCACCCCTCCACTTT.